These 14 T cell receptor beta chains were sequenced from one sample in a study of T cell changes during pregnancy in multiple sclerosis. The method was immunoSEQ multiplex PCR; TCRdb's version includes in-frame clones alone and lacks a portion of them. This table holds about 85,000 clones, approximately 90% found once. The sample was peripheral blood, taken in the first trimester of pregnancy. These receptors originate from a female donor with multiple sclerosis, enrolled in a pregnancy study.

The CDR3 sequence: CASSQDNSPGQPHPDTQYF. The CDR3 nucleotides are TGTGCCAGCAGCCAAGATAACTCACCGGGACAACCCCACCCAGATACGCAGTATTTT. The chain couples TRBV4-2 to TRBJ2-3; D possibly corresponds to TRBD1 (6 bases). V shed 0 bases and J shed 4 bases, with 23 bases lying between them. The CDR3 loop spans 19 amino acids. The germline V gene has CDR1 LGHNA and CDR2 YNFKEQ.

By frequency in the sample, this clone is medium-sized. V usage is TRBV6-4 and J usage is TRBJ1-5; D perhaps matches TRBD1 (6 bases). Germline values: CDR1 MRHNA, CDR2 SNTAGT. Trimming cost V 3 bases and J 4 bases, with 7 bases left between them. The CDR3 extends over 13 amino acids. Here the CDR3 reads CASSEGANQPQHF. The CDR3 DNA reads as TGTGCCAGCAGTGAGGGGGCAAATCAGCCCCAGCATTTT.

The chain employs TRBV2 and TRBJ1-5, with TRBD1 as a possible D gene (5 bases). The V gene's germline CDR1 is SNHLY and CDR2 FYNNEI. V lost 6 bases and J 3 bases, leaving 15 bases between the germline ends. The CDR3 runs 15 residues. The CDR3 reads CASRMSTADNQPQHF. CDR3 nucleotides: TGTGCCAGCAGGATGTCGACAGCCGACAATCAGCCCCAGCATTTT.

The chain combines TRBV4-3 with TRBJ2-1; 9 bases map to TRBD2. V dropped 5 bases and J dropped 4; count of bases not matched to a gene: 15. Germline-derived CDR1 and CDR2 are LGHNA and YSLEER. The CDR3 has 18 amino acids. The CDR3 DNA sequence: TGCGCCAGCAGCTCCCCTCGGGATAGCGGGGGAAGATACAATGAGCAGTTCTTC. Its translation: CASSSPRDSGGRYNEQFF.

This rearrangement joins TRBV19 to TRBJ2-2, with 12 bases identical to TRBD2. CDR3 length: 16 amino acids. With V trimmed by 4 bases and J by 5 bases, 5 bases remained unmatched. CDR1 and CDR2 from the germline V gene are LNHDA and SQIVND (reference sequence). The CDR3 region has the DNA TGTGCCAGTAGTAAAATACTAGCGGGGGGAACCGGGGAGCTGTTTTTT. It is translated as CASSKILAGGTGELFF.

The J gene is TRBJ1-1, the V gene TRBV29-1; possibly TRBD1 for D (5 bases). V was cut by 2 bases and J by 4 bases, with 14 bases left in between. CDR1 and CDR2 (germline): SQVTM, ANQGSEA. CDR3 length: 14 residues. DNA for the CDR3: TGCAGCGTTGAATCAGGGTCTGGCTCCACTGAAGCTTTCTTT. Amino acids: CSVESGSGSTEAFF. The entire variable domain, with the rest obtained from reference TRBV29-1 and TRBJ1-1, is as follows: SAVISQKPSRDICQRGTSLTIQCQVDSQVTMMFWYRQQPGQSLTLIATANQGSEATYESGFVIDKFPISRPNLTFSTLTVSNMSPEDSSIYLCSVESGSGSTEAFFGQGTRLTVV.

The chain uses TRBV19 and TRBJ1-1; a possible D gene is TRBD1 (5 bases). Germline CDR1 reads LNHDA; CDR2 reads SQIVND (reference sequence). V was pared by 5 bases and J by 4 bases, with 20 bases between. This CDR3 contains 16 residues. The CDR3 spells CASSGVTVGLGTEAFF. CDR3 nucleotide sequence: TGTGCCAGTAGTGGAGTGACAGTGGGATTGGGCACTGAAGCTTTCTTT.

This rearrangement joins TRBV6-1 to TRBJ2-5; possibly TRBD1 for D (5 bases). V shed 5 bases and J shed 5 bases, with 12 bases lying between them. There are 13 residues in the CDR3. Per germline, CDR1 MNHNS and CDR2 SASEGT. CDR3 in amino acids: CASSSRTRETQYF. The CDR3 region has the DNA TGTGCCAGCAGTTCCCGGACACGGGAGACCCAGTACTTC.

The chain joins TRBV7-8 to TRBJ2-7; maybe TRBD2 (7 bases). The CDR3 has 19 residues. V was trimmed by 0 bases and J by 2 bases, leaving 23 bases between them. Germline loops: CDR1 SGHVS, CDR2 FQNEAQ. The CDR3 DNA follows: TGTGCCAGCAGCTTAGCCTGGGTGGCGGGGGCTACACAAACCTACGAGCAGTACTTC. Residues: CASSLAWVAGATQTYEQYF.

This clone was detected only once. V is TRBV29-1 and J is TRBJ2-5; 7 nucleotides match TRBD1. Germline V gives CDR1 SQVTM, CDR2 ANQGSEA. The CDR3 totals 15 residues. The junction had 12 bases not matched to a gene; V was cut back by 7 bases and J by 1 base. The chain's CDR3 is CSGTRRQGSQETQYF. DNA for the CDR3: TGCAGCGGAACAAGGCGACAGGGATCCCAAGAGACCCAGTACTTC.

V gene TRBV5-6 combines with J gene TRBJ2-7, with D possibly TRBD2 on 6 matching bases. V shed 2 bases and J shed 2 bases, with 14 bases lying between them. This CDR3 region has 15 residues. CDR1 is SGHDT, CDR2 YYEEEE, per germline. In DNA form, the CDR3 reads TGTGCCAGCAGCTTTAGCGGACCGAACACCTACGAGCAGTACTTC. It encodes CASSFSGPNTYEQYF.

The V call is TRBV19, the J call TRBJ2-2, with 9 positions matching TRBD1. This CDR3 is 17 amino acids long. Germline values: CDR1 LNHDA, CDR2 SQIVND (reference sequence). With V trimmed by 2 bases and J by 3 bases, 7 bases remained unmatched. CDR3 residues: CASSISDRGLYTGELFF. Written as DNA, the CDR3 is TGTGCCAGTAGTATATCGGACAGGGGACTCTACACCGGGGAGCTGTTTTTT.

The J gene is TRBJ1-5, the V gene TRBV5-6; D not certain. From germline, CDR1 is SGHDT and CDR2 YYEEEE. The ends were cut back, 1 base at V and 3 bases at J, with 5 bases in the middle. The CDR3 spans 13 residues. The CDR3 loop is CASSLRHNQPQHF. CDR3 bases: TGTGCCAGCAGCTTGAGACACAATCAGCCCCAGCATTTT.

The sample holds a few counts of this clone. The chain joins TRBV14 to TRBJ2-7; a weak D match, TRBD2 (6 bases). The germline V and J ends were trimmed by 5 bases and 3 bases, with 14 bases remaining between them. Per germline, CDR1 SGHDN and CDR2 FVKESK. The CDR3 totals 14 residues. CDR3 sequence: CASSSRRRVYEQYF. The CDR3 nucleotides read TGTGCCAGCAGCTCCCGACGGAGGGTCTACGAGCAGTACTTC.